Following are 5 T cell receptor beta chains from one sample sequenced in a study of shared clonotypes between healthy human individuals. Sequencing used immunoSEQ multiplex PCR; TCRdb keeps in-frame clones, though not all of them. The profile covers fewer than 850,000 clones, with roughly 70% appearing a single time and about 1.7% taken by the ten largest. Sequenced sample: memory CD4+ T cells sorted from blood. Subset reported: CD45RA-negative fraction. All receptors come from a woman younger than 45 in good health.

V is TRBV6-1 and J is TRBJ2-1; D gene ambiguous. Trimming pared 10 bases from V and 0 bases from J, leaving 7 bases between. CDR1 is MNHNS, CDR2 SASEGT, per germline. The CDR3 has 12 amino acids. The CDR3 nucleotides read TGTGCCACCCCGGCCTCCTACAATGAGCAGTTCTTC. It encodes CATPASYNEQFF.

The chain uses TRBV18 and TRBJ1-1; 8 nucleotides agree with TRBD1. This CDR3 is built from 15 residues. V lost 2 bases and J lost 3; bases outside the gene matches: 5. The germline V gene has CDR1 KGHSH and CDR2 LQKENI. CDR3 protein: CASSPTGGKDTEAFF. The DNA of the CDR3 is TGTGCCAGCTCACCAACAGGGGGAAAAGACACTGAAGCTTTCTTT.

The chain employs TRBV28 and TRBJ2-7; the D gene is possibly TRBD2 (6 bases). The V end was cut by 7 bases, the J end by 0 bases, with 19 bases between. This CDR3 region has 16 residues. Germline CDR1 and CDR2: MDHEN and SYDVKM. The CDR3 spells CASTSGGADPSYEQYF. In DNA, the CDR3 is TGTGCCAGCACCTCCGGGGGAGCGGATCCCTCCTACGAGCAGTACTTC.

This chain joins TRBV28 and TRBJ2-1; tentative D call: TRBD2 (6 bases). The CDR3 runs 16 residues. Germline CDR1 reads MDHEN; CDR2 reads SYDVKM. Trimming took 7 bases from V and 1 from J, leaving 17 bases between them. The CDR3 spells CASTGRGGRSYNEQFF. The DNA of the CDR3 is TGTGCCAGCACCGGCCGGGGTGGGAGGTCCTACAATGAGCAGTTCTTC.

The V call is TRBV10-2, the J call TRBJ2-1; D is perhaps TRBD2 (5 bases). V shed 6 bases and J shed 0 bases, with 12 bases lying between them. CDR3 length: 15 amino acids. Germline CDR1 WSHSY, CDR2 SAAADI. The CDR3 sequence: CASRLTTSSYNEQFF. The CDR3 DNA reads as TGCGCCAGCAGATTGACCACTAGCTCCTACAATGAGCAGTTCTTC.